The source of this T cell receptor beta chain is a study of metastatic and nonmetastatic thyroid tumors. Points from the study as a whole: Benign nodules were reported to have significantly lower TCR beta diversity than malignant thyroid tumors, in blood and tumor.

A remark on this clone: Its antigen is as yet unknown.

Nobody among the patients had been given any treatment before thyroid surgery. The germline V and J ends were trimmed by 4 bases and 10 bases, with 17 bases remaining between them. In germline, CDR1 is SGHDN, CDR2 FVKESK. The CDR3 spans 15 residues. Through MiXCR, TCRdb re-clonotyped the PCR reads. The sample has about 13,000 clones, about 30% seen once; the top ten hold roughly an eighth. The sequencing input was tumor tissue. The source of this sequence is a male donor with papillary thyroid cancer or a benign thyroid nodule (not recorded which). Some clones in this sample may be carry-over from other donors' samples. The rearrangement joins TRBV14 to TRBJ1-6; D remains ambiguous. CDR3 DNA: TGTGCCAGCAGCCTCCTCCCGTCCTTAGGGTCACCCCTCCACTTT. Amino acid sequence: CASSLLPSLGSPLHF.